This T cell receptor beta chain was sequenced during a study of CD8+ T cells in alopecia areata. Broader study findings: Sequencing of scalp samples also includes resident alphabeta T cells from normal skin. For lesional scalp, especially alopecia totalis/universalis, clonality was higher than in normal scalp.

TCR sequencing used cDNA made by reverse transcription of extracted RNA. Assay used: immunoSEQ multiplex PCR; TCRdb lists only in-frame clones, some missing. The table records roughly 200,000 clones, roughly 60% of them present only once. The germline V and J ends were trimmed by 1 base and 5 bases, with 8 bases remaining between them. The CDR3 has 13 residues. In germline, CDR1 is LGHNA, CDR2 YSLEER. With regard to this clone: The antigen is not known.

The input for sequencing was CD4+ T cells sorted from blood, taken at week 0. The sequence derives from a human donor with alopecia areata. The genes are TRBV4-3 and TRBJ1-1, with no clear D. CDR3 sequence (DNA): TGCGCCAGCAGCCAAGGCCATGGGACTGAAGCTTTCTTT. This sequence encodes CASSQGHGTEAFF.